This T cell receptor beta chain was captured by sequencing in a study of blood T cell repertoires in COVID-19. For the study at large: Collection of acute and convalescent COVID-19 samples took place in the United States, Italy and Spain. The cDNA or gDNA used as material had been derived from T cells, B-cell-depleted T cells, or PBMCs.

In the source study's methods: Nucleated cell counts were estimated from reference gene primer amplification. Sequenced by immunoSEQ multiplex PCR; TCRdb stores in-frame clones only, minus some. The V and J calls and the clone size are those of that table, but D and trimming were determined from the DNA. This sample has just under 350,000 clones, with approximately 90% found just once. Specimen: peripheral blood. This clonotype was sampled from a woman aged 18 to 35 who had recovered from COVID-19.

CDR3 region: CASSHRDTYTGELFF. The CDR3 DNA is TGTGCCAGCAGTCACCGGGACACCTACACCGGGGAGCTGTTTTTT. The chain is built from TRBV6-5 and TRBJ2-2; D possibly corresponds to TRBD1 (6 bases). The CDR3 totals 15 residues. Germline lookup yields CDR1 MNHEY and CDR2 SVGAGI. V was shortened by 5 bases and J by 3 bases, with 13 bases between the two germline ends.